The entry below describes one TCR beta chain. Generated by immunoSEQ multiplex PCR, the TCRdb table keeps only in-frame clones and is missing some. The sample has about 150,000 clones, 85% to 95% seen once; the top ten hold around 8%. The CDR3 consists of 14 residues. Germline lookup yields CDR1 LNHDA and CDR2 SQIVND (reference sequence). Losses at the gene ends were 6 bases for V and 3 bases for J; bases not matched to a gene: 3. This record belongs to a study of control samples from healthy donors and cancer patients. The TCR sequence derives from a woman aged 40 to 50 in good health. The source material was blood. This rearrangement joins TRBV19 to TRBJ1-2; TRBD1 agrees at 11 bases. CDR3 bases: TGTGCCAGTAGGCCGGGACAGGGGGACTATGGCTACACCTTC. Encoded protein: CASRPGQGDYGYTF.